These 17 T cell receptor beta chains were all obtained from the same sample, sequenced in a study of sequential checkpoint blockade in melanoma. Here immunoSEQ multiplex PCR was the method, and the copy in TCRdb shows in-frame clones only, minus some. The data show approximately 7,700 clones, with 60% seen just once and 8% to 9% held by the top ten. Treatment denoted: randomized to nivolumab then ipilimumab (arm A) or the reverse (arm B). The sequencing used CD8+ T cells sorted from blood (inferred from file names), collected from a patient given nivolumab and ipilimumab in sequence. These receptors all stem from a human donor with melanoma.

The genes are TRBV28 and TRBJ1-1; 12 bases map to TRBD1. The V gene's germline CDR1 is MDHEN and CDR2 SYDVKM. The V segment lost 10 bases and the J segment 3 bases; nucleotides outside the gene matches: 9. CDR3 length: 15 amino acids. The CDR3 DNA reads as TGTGCCACCCGGGACAGGGGGCCGGTGGACACTGAAGCTTTCTTT. It specifies CATRDRGPVDTEAFF.

This clone was found a few times. The same CDR3 can be traced to other DNA sequences in this sample. This sequence joins TRBV19 and TRBJ2-1, with 9 bases lining up with TRBD2. The CDR3 extends over 15 amino acids. Looked up from germline, CDR1 is LNHDA and CDR2 is SQIVND (reference sequence). Trimming took 6 bases from V and 3 from J; bases not matched to a gene: 6. The CDR3 sequence: CASSATSGSYNEQFF. The CDR3 nucleotides are TGTGCCAGTAGCGCGACTAGCGGAAGCTACAATGAGCAGTTCTTC.

The chain recombines TRBV2 with TRBJ2-7; 8 bases are shared with TRBD1. The germline CDR1 and CDR2 sequences are SNHLY and FYNNEI. V lost 7 bases and J lost 7; bases outside the gene matches: 9. The CDR3 is 13 residues long. The CDR3 DNA reads as TGTGCCAGCAAGGGGCAGGGGGCGGGGGAGCAGTACTTC. It translates to CASKGQGAGEQYF.

The CDR3 coding sequence is TGTGCCAGCAGCCTATTAACTAATAAAGATACGCAGTATTTT. It yields the protein CASSLLTNKDTQYF. The chain has TRBV14 and TRBJ2-3, with D hard to call. The ends were cut back, 4 bases at V and 5 bases at J, with 13 bases in the middle. The CDR3 has 14 amino acids. Germline values: CDR1 SGHDN, CDR2 FVKESK. Supplemented by reference TRBV14 and TRBJ2-3, the full variable domain reads EAGVTQFPSHSVIEKGQTVTLRCDPISGHDNLYWYRRVMGKEIKFLLHFVKESKQDESGMPNNRFLAERTGGTYSTLKVQPAELEDSGVYFCASSLLTNKDTQYFGPGTRLTVL.

V is TRBV4-1 and J is TRBJ1-2; D remains unclear. V was cut by 1 base and J by 1 base, with 7 bases left in between. The germline V gene encodes CDR1 MGHRA and CDR2 YSYEKL. The CDR3 length is 14 residues. CDR3 amino acids: CASSQVAVNYGYTF. The CDR3 DNA reads TGCGCCAGCAGCCAAGTGGCCGTTAACTATGGCTACACCTTC.

This sequence joins TRBV27 and TRBJ1-2; a weak D match, TRBD1 (5 bases). Germline CDR1 MNHEY, CDR2 SMNVEV (reference sequence). The CDR3 runs to 15 residues. V was shortened by 4 bases and J by 8 bases, with 20 bases between the two germline ends. CDR3 DNA: TGTGCCAGCAGTTCCCTGGGGACGGGAGCGGAAGGCTACACCTTC. This codes for CASSSLGTGAEGYTF.

The rearrangement links TRBV6-5 to TRBJ2-7, with 8 bases matching TRBD2. Germline V CDR1 and CDR2: MNHEY, SVGAGI. V dropped 4 bases and J dropped 3; count of bases not matched to a gene: 11. This CDR3 is built from 16 residues. CDR3 bases: TGTGCCAGCAGTTCCAAATCCTCTAGCGGGTACTACGAGCAGTACTTC. It encodes CASSSKSSSGYYEQYF.

The chain has TRBV5-1 and TRBJ2-7, with 8 bases aligning to TRBD2. This CDR3 has 14 residues. Per the germline V gene, CDR1 is SGHRS and CDR2 is YFSETQ. The ends lost 0 bases at V and 5 bases at J; junction bases unmatched: 4. The CDR3 nucleotides are TGCGCCAGCAGCTTGGAGAAAGCGGGAGACGAGCAGTACTTC. It is translated as CASSLEKAGDEQYF.

V gene TRBV28 combines with J gene TRBJ1-6, with 12 bases aligning to TRBD1. J lost 5 bases, V lost 10 bases, and 21 bases had no gene match. This CDR3 contains 20 residues. Germline V CDR1 and CDR2: MDHEN, SYDVKM. The chain's CDR3 is CATRFTPGQGAVWDNSPLHF. CDR3 in DNA: TGTGCCACCCGCTTTACTCCGGGACAGGGGGCGGTTTGGGATAATTCACCCCTCCACTTT. Complete variable domain (other parts from reference TRBV28 and TRBJ1-6): DVKVTQSSRYLVKRTGEKVFLECVQDMDHENMFWYRQDPGLGLRLIYFSYDVKMKEKGDIPEGYSVSREKKERFSLILESASTNQTSMYLCATRFTPGQGAVWDNSPLHFGNGTRLTVT.

The chain uses TRBV29-1 and TRBJ2-7, with 11 positions matching TRBD1. CDR3 length: 14 residues. Germline loops: CDR1 SQVTM, CDR2 ANQGSEA. CDR3 sequence: CSGGGTGGSYEQYF. The DNA for the CDR3 is TGCAGTGGAGGGGGGACAGGGGGTTCCTACGAGCAGTACTTC.

V usage is TRBV7-9 and J usage is TRBJ2-7; D gene ambiguous. CDR1 is SEHNR, CDR2 FQNEAQ, per germline (reference sequence). The CDR3 contains 15 residues. V dropped 1 base and J dropped 2 bases, with 12 bases sitting between them. CDR3 nucleotide sequence: TGTGCCAGCAGCTTAGACGGGTCAGCCGCCTACGAGCAGTACTTC. It specifies CASSLDGSAAYEQYF.

This clone has just a few counts. At one of its ends the junction is not consistent with the germline gene, which may arise from a read error. The chain uses TRBV6-1 and TRBJ2-7, with 11 bases aligning to TRBD1. The germline V gene encodes CDR1 MNHNS and CDR2 SASEGT. The CDR3 length is 17 residues. Here the CDR3 reads CASSQASPGTGGFEQYF. CDR3 in DNA: TGTGCCAGCAGTCAAGCCAGCCCCGGGACAGGGGGATTCGAGCAGTACTTC.

This clone appeared once. The chain joins TRBV18 to TRBJ1-4; D is possibly TRBD1 (5 bases). Germline V gene lookup returns CDR1 KGHSH and CDR2 LQKENI. V shed 3 bases and J shed 6 bases, with 14 bases lying between them. The length of the CDR3 is 15 residues. CDR3 nucleotide sequence: TGTGCCAGCTCACCGGAACACTGGGGCGATGAAAAACTGTTTTTT. Encoded protein: CASSPEHWGDEKLFF.

On this clone itself: The likely explanation is a read error, given a far larger clone one base away. This chain links TRBV4-2 with TRBJ2-7; 8 bases align to TRBD1. J gave up 4 bases and V 1 base, and 6 bases lay outside the gene matches. Germline CDR1 LGHNA, CDR2 YNFKEQ. This CDR3 comprises 15 residues. The CDR3 sequence: CASSQGQTGEYEQYF. DNA for the CDR3: TGTGCCAGCAGCCAAGGTCAGACAGGGGAGTACGAGCAGTACTTC.

The chain carries TRBV2 and TRBJ1-1, with D perhaps matching TRBD1 (5 bases). This CDR3 contains 13 residues. The germline gives CDR1 SNHLY, CDR2 FYNNEI. The V gene lost 0 bases and the J gene lost 11 bases, with 13 bases spanning the gap. The CDR3, as DNA: TGTGCCAGCAGTGAAGCGGGGCCCTTCCGGGCTTTCTTT. This sequence encodes CASSEAGPFRAFF. The full variable domain, completed using reference TRBV2 and TRBJ1-1, is EPEVTQTPSHQVTQMGQEVILRCVPISNHLYFYWYRQILGQKVEFLVSFYNNEISEKSEIFDDQFSVERPDGSNFTLKIRSTKLEDSAMYFCASSEAGPFRAFFGQGTRLTVV.

The rearrangement uses TRBV4-1 and TRBJ1-4; TRBD1 aligns across 10 bases. Germline V gene lookup returns CDR1 MGHRA and CDR2 YSYEKL. This CDR3 region has 16 residues. The V gene end was trimmed by 2 bases and the J gene end by 7 bases; junction bases not matched to a gene: 7. The CDR3 DNA follows: TGCGCCAGCAGCCAACACACCGGGACAGGGGTTGAAAAACTGTTTTTT. Amino acids: CASSQHTGTGVEKLFF.

The V gene is TRBV5-4, the J gene TRBJ2-5; 14 nucleotides align to TRBD2. The DNA end lines up better with TRBJ2-7; the J call may be wrong. The CDR3 is 16 residues long. Germline V gene data show CDR1 as SGHNT and CDR2 as YYREEE (reference sequence). The CDR3 is CASSLGLAGGGYEQYF. CDR3 bases: TGTGCCAGCAGCTTGGGACTAGCGGGAGGGGGCTACGAGCAGTACTTC.